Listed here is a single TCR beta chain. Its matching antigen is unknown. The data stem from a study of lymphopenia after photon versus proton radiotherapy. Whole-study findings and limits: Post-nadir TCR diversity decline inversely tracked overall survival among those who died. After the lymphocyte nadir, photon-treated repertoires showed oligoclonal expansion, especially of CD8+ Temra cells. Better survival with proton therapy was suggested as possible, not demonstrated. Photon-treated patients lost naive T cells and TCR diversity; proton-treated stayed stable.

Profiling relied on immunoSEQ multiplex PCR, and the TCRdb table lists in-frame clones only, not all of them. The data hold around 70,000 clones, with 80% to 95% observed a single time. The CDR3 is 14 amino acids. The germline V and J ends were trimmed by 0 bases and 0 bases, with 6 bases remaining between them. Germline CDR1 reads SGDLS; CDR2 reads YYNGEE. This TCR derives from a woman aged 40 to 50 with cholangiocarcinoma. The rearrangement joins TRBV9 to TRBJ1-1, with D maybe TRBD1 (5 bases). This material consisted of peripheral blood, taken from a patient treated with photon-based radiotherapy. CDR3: CASSVAGLNTEAFF. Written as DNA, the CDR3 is TGTGCCAGCAGCGTAGCGGGACTGAACACTGAAGCTTTCTTT.